These 30 T cell receptor beta chains share one sample of origin, sequenced in a study of T-cell memory formation after mild COVID-19. TCRdb analysed the 5' RACE reads with MiXCR anew, one entry per CDR3 protein. The data hold around 250,000 distinct CDR3 sequences, with more than 8% observed a single time. Source material: PBMCs or a T cell subset sorted from them (not recorded which). Source of these receptors: a man aged 18 to 30 who had mild COVID-19 (a few samples of this study predate the infection). Cell type and time point are not known.

This clonotype has only a few counts. This chain uses TRBV18 with TRBJ1-2; D gene ambiguous. The CDR3 contains 13 residues. V was shortened by 6 bases and J by 3 bases, with 11 bases between the two germline ends. CDR1 is KGHSH and CDR2 is LQKENI in the germline V gene. DNA of the CDR3: TGTGCCAGCTCCTTCACCGGTGACTATGGCTACACCTTC. Translated, it gives CASSFTGDYGYTF.

This clonotype has more than one count but fewer than ten. The chain links TRBV7-9 to TRBJ2-7; D might be TRBD1 (5 bases). V lost 3 bases and J lost 7, with 16 bases in between. In germline, CDR1 is SEHNR, CDR2 FQNEAQ (reference sequence). The length of the CDR3 is 14 residues. DNA for the CDR3: TGTGCCAGCAGCTTTGGAGACAGTTCTCGGGAGCAGTACGTC. It codes for CASSFGDSSREQYV.

This chain uses TRBV4-3 with TRBJ2-1, with D unresolved. The CDR3 extends over 13 amino acids. V lost 4 bases and J lost 10, with 14 bases in between. The germline V gene encodes CDR1 LGHNA and CDR2 YSLEER. CDR3: CASSLENSEEQFF. The CDR3 nucleotides are TGCGCCAGCAGCCTTGAAAACTCGGAGGAGCAGTTCTTC.

The V gene is TRBV4-3, the J gene TRBJ1-4; D is possibly TRBD1 (5 bases). The V and J ends lost 3 bases and 7 bases respectively, with 15 bases between them. CDR1 and CDR2 from the germline V gene are LGHNA and YSLEER. This CDR3 region has 15 residues. The CDR3 DNA reads as TGCGCCAGCAGCCATAGTTGGGGGGTATTTGAAAAACTGTTTTTT. It yields the protein CASSHSWGVFEKLFF.

This clonotype was found a few times. The DNA is left out, because the CDR3 cannot be placed on it with certainty; the CDR3 is given as TCRdb lists it. The chain recombines TRBV6-5 with TRBJ1-1; the table gives TRBD1 as D, unverified against the DNA. The CDR3 sequence runs 13 residues, both termini included. CDR1 is MNHEY and CDR2 is SVGAGI in the germline V gene. CDR3 loop: CASRITGARSFLW.

The chain carries TRBV27 and TRBJ1-1, with D tentatively TRBD1 (6 bases). V lost 6 bases to trimming and J lost 1 base, with 18 bases between them. The germline V gene has CDR1 MNHEY and CDR2 SMNVEV (reference sequence). This CDR3 contains 16 residues. CDR3 amino acids: CASSPSRRDKNTEAFF. CDR3 nucleotide sequence: TGTGCCAGCAGCCCCTCCCGCCGGGACAAGAACACTGAAGCTTTCTTT.

This clonotype was seen a handful of times. The genes are TRBV5-1 and TRBJ1-1; TRBD1 agrees at 7 bases. The J segment lost 6 bases and the V segment lost 4 bases, leaving 3 bases of the junction unmatched. CDR3 size: 12 residues. CDR1 SGHRS and CDR2 YFSETQ come from the germline V gene. Written as DNA, the CDR3 is TGCGCCAGCAGCCAGGGACAGTCTGAAGCTTTCTTT. Amino acids: CASSQGQSEAFF. Using reference TRBV5-1 and TRBJ1-1 for the parts outside the CDR3, the full variable domain is KAGVTQTPRYLIKTRGQQVTLSCSPISGHRSVSWYQQTPGQGLQFLFEYFSETQRNKGNFPGRFSGRQFSNSRSEMNVSTLELGDSALYLCASSQGQSEAFFGQGTRLTVV.

The rearrangement uses TRBV29-1 and TRBJ2-2; D possibly matches TRBD1 or TRBD2 (5 bases each). The CDR3 runs to 14 residues. The germline V gene encodes CDR1 SQVTM and CDR2 ANQGSEA. Trimming removed 4 bases from V and 1 base from J, with 10 bases in between. The chain's CDR3 is CSVAGTRNTGELFF. In nucleotides, the CDR3 is TGCAGCGTTGCCGGGACGCGGAACACCGGGGAGCTGTTTTTT.

This chain connects TRBV20-1 to TRBJ2-3; D unresolved. Germline V gene sequence: CDR1 DFQATT, CDR2 SNEGSKA (reference sequence). The CDR3 consists of 11 residues. V lost 0 bases and J 6 bases, leaving 4 bases between the germline ends. CDR3: CSARDLDTQYF. DNA of the CDR3: TGCAGTGCTAGAGATCTGGATACGCAGTATTTT.

The chain has TRBV6-5 and TRBJ2-2; D may be TRBD1 (5 bases). Trimming took off 0 bases at V and 2 bases at J, with 7 bases between the two ends. The CDR3 loop spans 15 amino acids. The germline CDR1 and CDR2 sequences are MNHEY and SVGAGI. The CDR3 DNA reads as TGTGCCAGCAGTTACTCTGACAGCAACACCGGGGAGCTGTTTTTT. Its protein is CASSYSDSNTGELFF.

This clonotype has a handful of counts. This rearrangement joins TRBV4-3 to TRBJ1-1, with D possibly matching TRBD1 (5 bases). CDR3 length equals 15 residues. The V end was cut by 0 bases, the J end by 0 bases, with 8 bases between. Germline-derived CDR1 and CDR2 are LGHNA and YSLEER. The chain's CDR3 is CASSQERTLNTEAFF. CDR3 nucleotide sequence: TGCGCCAGCAGCCAAGAACGGACACTGAACACTGAAGCTTTCTTT.

This clonotype turned up a few times. The chain recombines TRBV9 with TRBJ1-5; no clear D gene. Germline-derived CDR1 and CDR2 are SGDLS and YYNGEE. This CDR3 spans 14 amino acids. V lost 9 bases and J 6 bases, leaving 19 bases between the germline ends. The CDR3 coding sequence is TGTGCCAACGAAGGCCCCGGAGGTAGTCAGCCCCAGCATTTT. It codes for CANEGPGGSQPQHF.

This clonotype was found a few times. The chain links TRBV5-1 to TRBJ1-2; D is unresolved. V was shortened by 1 base and J by 8 bases, with 6 bases between the two germline ends. The CDR3 is made up of 11 amino acids. Germline V CDR1 and CDR2: SGHRS, YFSETQ. In DNA form, the CDR3 reads TGCGCCAGCAGCTTGAATCGGGGCTACACCTTC. This sequence encodes CASSLNRGYTF.

The chain has TRBV7-2 and TRBJ2-1, with 13 nucleotides matching TRBD2. Trimming took 5 bases from V and 9 from J; bases not matched to a gene: 7. Germline CDR1 is SGHTA and CDR2 is FQGNSA. The CDR3 consists of 15 residues. The CDR3 DNA follows: TGTGCCAGCAGCCTTACTAGCGGGGGGGCCGGTGAGCAGTTCTTC. It codes for CASSLTSGGAGEQFF.

In its sample, this clonotype was seen a few times. V usage is TRBV7-2 and J usage is TRBJ2-3; TRBD2 aligns across 8 bases. With 3 bases clipped from V and 1 base from J, the junction kept 3 bases outside the gene matches. The CDR3 covers 15 residues. Germline V gene lookup returns CDR1 SGHTA and CDR2 FQGNSA. CDR3 nucleotides: TGTGCCAGCAGCTTGGGAGCGGGGGGCACAGATACGCAGTATTTT. Amino acid sequence: CASSLGAGGTDTQYF.

This clonotype was observed a few times. The V call is TRBV7-9, the J call TRBJ2-5, with D maybe TRBD1 (6 bases). The germline V gene encodes CDR1 SEHNR and CDR2 FQNEAQ (reference sequence). The CDR3 loop spans 14 amino acids. The V end lost 5 bases, the J end lost 5 bases, and 15 bases lay between the germline ends. CDR3 in amino acids: CASSTGQFIETQYF. In DNA form, the CDR3 reads TGTGCCAGCAGCACTGGACAGTTTATCGAGACCCAGTACTTC. Supplemented by reference TRBV7-9 and TRBJ2-5, the full variable domain reads DTGVSQNPRHKITKRGQNVTFRCDPISEHNRLYWYRQTLGQGPEFLTYFQNEAQLEKSRLLSDRFSAERPKGSFSTLEIQRTEQGDSAMYLCASSTGQFIETQYFGPGTRLLVL.

The V call is TRBV12-3 or TRBV12-4, the J call TRBJ1-6; D gene unclear. Trimming removed 7 bases from V and 5 bases from J, with 12 bases in between. The CDR3 runs 14 residues. The CDR3 sequence is CASTAGRNNSPLHF. DNA for the CDR3: TGTGCCAGCACCGCGGGTCGGAATAATTCACCCCTCCACTTT.

The rearrangement joins TRBV12-3 or TRBV12-4 to TRBJ2-7, with 7 bases lining up with TRBD1. After removal of 6 bases from V and 2 bases from J, the junction contained 7 bases not matched to a gene. The CDR3 covers 14 residues. CDR3 DNA: TGTGCCAGCAGCTTCCGGGACAGTGCCTACGAGCAGTACTTC. Translated, it gives CASSFRDSAYEQYF.

This clonotype has at least ten counts. The J gene is TRBJ2-3, the V gene TRBV7-2; weak D call: TRBD2 (7 bases). Germline V gene data show CDR1 as SGHTA and CDR2 as FQGNSA. V shed 3 bases and J shed 2 bases, with 18 bases lying between them. The CDR3 is made up of 17 amino acids. CDR3 residues: CASSFIGGARFTDTQYF. The CDR3 DNA is TGTGCCAGCAGCTTTATAGGGGGGGCGAGATTCACAGATACGCAGTATTTT.

This clonotype came up many times. The chain employs TRBV6-6 and TRBJ1-6; D ambiguous. The CDR3 is 14 residues long. V shed 2 bases and J shed 2 bases, with 4 bases lying between them. Germline values: CDR1 MNHNY, CDR2 SVGAGI (reference sequence). The CDR3 region is CASSYGPYNSPLHF. CDR3 in DNA: TGTGCCAGCAGTTACGGCCCCTATAATTCACCCCTCCACTTT.

This clonotype occurred a few times. The V gene is TRBV3-1, the J gene TRBJ1-6, with 8 bases aligning to TRBD1. The V gene's germline CDR1 is LGHDT and CDR2 YNNKEL (reference sequence). The CDR3 spans 15 residues. The ends lost 3 bases at V and 7 bases at J; junction bases unmatched: 5. The CDR3 spells CASSQVDRGNSPLHF. The CDR3 DNA reads TGTGCCAGCAGCCAGGTCGACAGGGGAAATTCACCCCTCCACTTT.

This clonotype has ten or more counts. The chain uses TRBV20-1 and TRBJ2-1; D is possibly TRBD1 or TRBD2 (7 bases each). This CDR3 spans 12 amino acids. Germline CDR1 reads DFQATT; CDR2 reads SNEGSKA (reference sequence). V shed 6 bases and J shed 9 bases, with 15 bases lying between them. The CDR3 loop is CSANTGEGEQFF. Here the CDR3 DNA reads TGCAGTGCAAATACAGGGGAGGGTGAGCAGTTCTTC.

This clonotype has more than one count but fewer than ten. The chain has TRBV27 and TRBJ2-1, with TRBD1 matching 9 bases. CDR1 and CDR2 (germline): MNHEY, SMNVEV (reference sequence). The ends lost 7 bases at V and 8 bases at J; junction bases unmatched: 12. This CDR3 region has 15 residues. CDR3 DNA sequence: TGTGCCAGCACCCTGGACCGGACAGGGGTAGATGAGCAGTTCTTC. This codes for CASTLDRTGVDEQFF.

This clonotype was detected ten times or more. The gene calls are TRBV20-1 and TRBJ2-7; D uncertain. The CDR3 extends over 12 amino acids. The V end lost 3 bases, the J end lost 0 bases, and 6 bases lay between the germline ends. Per germline, CDR1 DFQATT and CDR2 SNEGSKA (reference sequence). DNA of the CDR3: TGCAGTGCTAGGTTCTTCTCCTACGAGCAGTACTTC. It is translated as CSARFFSYEQYF.

With respect to this clonotype: The junction departs from the called germline gene at one end, perhaps through a read error. This chain links TRBV6-2 or TRBV6-3 with TRBJ2-5, with 11 bases aligning to TRBD2. This CDR3 contains 14 residues. Germline values: CDR1 MNHEY, CDR2 SVGEGT. CDR3 in amino acids: CASTPGTSGGTRYF. In nucleotides, the CDR3 is TGTGCCAGCACCCCAGGGACTAGCGGCGGGACCCGGTACTTC.

The chain has TRBV5-1 and TRBJ2-5, with a possible D match to TRBD1 (6 bases). CDR1 is SGHRS and CDR2 is YFSETQ in the germline V gene. CDR3 size: 15 residues. V gave up 0 bases and J gave up 2 bases, with 11 bases separating them. Written as DNA, the CDR3 is TGCGCCAGCAGCTTGGGAGGGACACATCAAGAGACCCAGTACTTC. It encodes CASSLGGTHQETQYF.

V gene TRBV10-3 combines with J gene TRBJ2-2, with 11 bases aligning to TRBD2. Germline CDR1 is ENHRY and CDR2 is SYGVKD. This CDR3 is 17 amino acids long. V gave up 10 bases and J gave up 0 bases; unmatched junction bases: 10. The CDR3 coding sequence is TGTGCCACCGGGGCTAGCGGGGGGCTATCGAACACCGGGGAGCTGTTTTTT. Its protein product is CATGASGGLSNTGELFF.

J is TRBJ2-2 and V is TRBV3-1; 7 bases line up with TRBD1. This CDR3 spans 17 amino acids. CDR1 and CDR2 from the germline V gene are LGHDT and YNNKEL (reference sequence). Trimming at V came to 4 bases and at J to 3 bases, leaving 11 bases not matched to a gene. CDR3 protein: CASSPGQQQLYTGELFF. The CDR3 DNA is TGTGCCAGCAGCCCGGGACAGCAACAACTTTACACCGGGGAGCTGTTTTTT. Full variable domain (outside the CDR3, taken from reference TRBV3-1 and TRBJ2-2): DTAVSQTPKYLVTQMGNDKSIKCEQNLGHDTMYWYKQDSKKFLKIMFSYNNKELIINETVPNRFSPKSPDKAHLNLHINSLELGDSAVYFCASSPGQQQLYTGELFFGEGSRLTVL.

This clonotype was found many times. The CDR3 is CASSLVGGDTEAFF. CDR3 nucleotides: TGTGCCAGCAGCTTAGTAGGGGGGGACACTGAAGCTTTCTTT. V gene TRBV11-2 combines with J gene TRBJ1-1, with a tentative D call TRBD1 (6 bases). CDR3 length equals 14 residues. Between the trimmed V and J ends, which lost 1 base and 3 bases, there was a span of 9 bases. The germline CDR1 and CDR2 sequences are SGHAT and FQNNGV.

This chain connects TRBV7-2 to TRBJ2-7; TRBD1 might be the D (7 bases). Germline lookup yields CDR1 SGHTA and CDR2 FQGNSA. The CDR3 consists of 15 residues. The V and J ends lost 5 bases and 3 bases respectively, with 17 bases between them. The CDR3 reads CASSTQAGQNYEQYF. CDR3 sequence (DNA): TGTGCCAGCAGCACCCAGGCGGGACAGAACTACGAGCAGTACTTC.